This paragraph covers one TCR beta chain sequence. Its antigen is unidentified. The data derive from a study of shared clonotypes between healthy human individuals. Study conclusions and caveats: Clonotype sharing among donors, it was expected, would be affected by sequencing depth. Approximately 5% was the fraction of naive CD4 clonotypes found shared across a few donors.

Those who donated were healthy HIV-negative adults, with no recent acute infections or vaccinations reported. V was shortened by 3 bases and J by 0 bases, with 6 bases between the two germline ends. The length of the CDR3 is 15 residues. Germline-derived CDR1 and CDR2 are MNHEY and SMNVEV (reference sequence). Genomic DNA of every subset was divided equally among multiple immunoSEQ plates. Here immunoSEQ multiplex PCR was the method, and the copy in TCRdb shows in-frame clones only, minus some. Of 2.3 million or so clones in the sample, 80% to 95% were seen once. The V gene is TRBV27, the J gene TRBJ2-6; D ambiguous. The sequencing sample was made of naive CD4+ T cells from PBMCs. Described subset: CD45RA+ positively selected. This sequence was found in a man aged 18 to 29 in good health. Some clones in this sample may be carry-over from other donors' samples. CDR3 bases: TGTGCCAGCAGTTTTTACAACTCTGGGGCCAACGTCCTGACTTTC. It is translated as CASSFYNSGANVLTF.